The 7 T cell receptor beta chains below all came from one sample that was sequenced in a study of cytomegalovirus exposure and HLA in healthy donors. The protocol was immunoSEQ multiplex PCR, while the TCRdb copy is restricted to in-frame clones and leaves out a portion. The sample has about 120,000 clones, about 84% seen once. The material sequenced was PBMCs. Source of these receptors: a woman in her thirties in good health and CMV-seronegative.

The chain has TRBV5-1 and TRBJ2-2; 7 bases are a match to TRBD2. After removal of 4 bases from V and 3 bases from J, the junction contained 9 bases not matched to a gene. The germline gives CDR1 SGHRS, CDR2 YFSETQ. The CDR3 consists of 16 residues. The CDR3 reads CASSTRLAGDTGELFF. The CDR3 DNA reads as TGCGCCAGCAGCACTCGACTAGCTGGCGACACCGGGGAGCTGTTTTTT.

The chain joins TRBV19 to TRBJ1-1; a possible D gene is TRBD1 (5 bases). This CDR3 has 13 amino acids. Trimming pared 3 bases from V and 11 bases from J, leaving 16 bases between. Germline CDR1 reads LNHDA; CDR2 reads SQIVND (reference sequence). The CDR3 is CASSIGGGRGAFF. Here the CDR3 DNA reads TGTGCCAGTAGTATTGGCGGGGGTCGAGGGGCTTTCTTT.

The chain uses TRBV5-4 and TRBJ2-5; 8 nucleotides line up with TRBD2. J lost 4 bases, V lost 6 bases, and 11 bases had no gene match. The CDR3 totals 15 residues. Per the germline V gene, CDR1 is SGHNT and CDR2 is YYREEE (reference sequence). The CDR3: CASKLKRGPGETQYF. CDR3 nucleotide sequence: TGTGCCAGCAAACTTAAGCGGGGGCCGGGAGAGACCCAGTACTTC. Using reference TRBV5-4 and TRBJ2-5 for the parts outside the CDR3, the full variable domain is ETGVTQSPTHLIKTRGQQVTLRCSSQSGHNTVSWYQQALGQGPQFIFQYYREEENGRGNFPPRFSGLQFPNYSSELNVNALELDDSALYLCASKLKRGPGETQYFGPGTRLLVL.

This CDR3 is CASSTDRGGETQYF. In DNA form, the CDR3 reads TGTGCCAGCAGTACCGACAGGGGTGGGGAGACCCAGTACTTC. This chain connects TRBV2 to TRBJ2-5, with 8 bases aligning to TRBD1. V dropped 5 bases and J dropped 5; count of bases not matched to a gene: 7. Looked up from germline, CDR1 is SNHLY and CDR2 is FYNNEI. CDR3 length equals 14 residues. Together with reference TRBV2 and TRBJ2-5, the CDR3 gives the full variable domain: EPEVTQTPSHQVTQMGQEVILRCVPISNHLYFYWYRQILGQKVEFLVSFYNNEISEKSEIFDDQFSVERPDGSNFTLKIRSTKLEDSAMYFCASSTDRGGETQYFGPGTRLLVL.

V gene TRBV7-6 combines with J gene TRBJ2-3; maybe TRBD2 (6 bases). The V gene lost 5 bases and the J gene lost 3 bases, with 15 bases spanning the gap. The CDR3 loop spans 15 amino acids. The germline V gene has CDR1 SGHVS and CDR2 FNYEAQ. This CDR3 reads CASSPHGTATDTQYF. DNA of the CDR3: TGTGCCAGCAGCCCTCATGGGACTGCTACAGATACGCAGTATTTT. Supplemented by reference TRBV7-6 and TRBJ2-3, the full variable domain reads GAGVSQSPRYKVTKRGQDVALRCDPISGHVSLYWYRQALGQGPEFLTYFNYEAQQDKSGLPNDRFSAERPEGSISTLTIQRTEQRDSAMYRCASSPHGTATDTQYFGPGTRLTVL.

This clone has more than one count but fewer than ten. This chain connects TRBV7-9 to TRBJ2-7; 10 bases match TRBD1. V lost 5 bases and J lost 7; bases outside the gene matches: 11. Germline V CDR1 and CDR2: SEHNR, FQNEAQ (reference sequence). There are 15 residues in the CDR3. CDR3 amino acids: CASSLPRDRGGEQYF. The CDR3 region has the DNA TGTGCCAGCAGCCTCCCCCGGGACAGGGGCGGTGAGCAGTACTTC.

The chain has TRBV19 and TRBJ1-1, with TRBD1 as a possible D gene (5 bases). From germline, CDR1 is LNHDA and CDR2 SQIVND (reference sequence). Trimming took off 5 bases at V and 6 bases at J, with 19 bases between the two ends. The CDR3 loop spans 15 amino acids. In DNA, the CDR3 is TGTGCCAGTAGTCCGCGGGTAGGGAGGGGTCCTGAAGCTTTCTTT. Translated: CASSPRVGRGPEAFF.